This entry lists 13 T cell receptor beta chains sequenced from one sample in a study of response to subunit inactivated influenza vaccine. One entry per CDR3 protein results from TCRdb running MiXCR on the RT-PCR reads. The repertoire holds roughly 550,000 distinct CDR3 sequences, with roughly 25% as singletons. This sample also appeared in a second study, on T cells expressing NK-cell markers. Per that study: UMIs were included in TCR beta cDNA generated by 5'RACE template switching.

Material: CD4+ T cells sorted from PBMCs, obtained roughly 12 days after vaccination. The receptors derive from a man aged 50 to 59 who received an inactivated influenza vaccine.

The chain combines TRBV20-1 with TRBJ2-5, with TRBD2 as a possible D gene (6 bases). In germline, CDR1 is DFQATT, CDR2 SNEGSKA (reference sequence). The CDR3 covers 13 residues. V lost 3 bases to trimming and J lost 4 bases, with 12 bases between them. The CDR3 reads CSASFGTPETQYF. CDR3 bases: TGCAGTGCTAGTTTCGGGACTCCAGAGACCCAGTACTTC.

This clonotype came up a few times. The junction departs from germline at one end; a sequencing error may be responsible. The V call is TRBV12-5, the J call TRBJ2-1; D call uncertain. Germline loops: CDR1 LGHNT, CDR2 FRNRAP. The CDR3 loop spans 16 amino acids. The CDR3 loop is CASALVLRNSYNEQFF. The CDR3 bases are TGTGCTAGTGCTTTGGTACTACGAAACTCCTACAATGAGCAGTTCTTC.

Here the CDR3 DNA reads TGCGCCAGCTCCCATGAGGGACTAGCGAACACCGGGGAGCTGTTTTTT. Protein sequence: CASSHEGLANTGELFF. This sequence joins TRBV5-1 and TRBJ2-2, with 8 bases matching TRBD2. V trimming: 7 bases; J trimming: 0 bases; junction bases outside the gene matches: 8. The germline V gene encodes CDR1 SGHRS and CDR2 YFSETQ. This CDR3 contains 16 residues.

This clonotype has at least ten counts. The rearrangement links TRBV9 to TRBJ2-1; 7 bases line up with TRBD2. Losses at the gene ends were 0 bases for V and 4 bases for J; bases not matched to a gene: 4. The CDR3 consists of 15 residues. Germline values: CDR1 SGDLS, CDR2 YYNGEE. CDR3 in amino acids: CASSVGLAEYNEQFF. Here the CDR3 DNA reads TGTGCCAGCAGCGTAGGACTAGCAGAGTACAATGAGCAGTTCTTC.

This clonotype was detected a few times. The CDR3 coding sequence is TGTGCCAGCAGCTTAGGATCCGGGCGGTCACCCCTCCACTTT. Its protein product is CASSLGSGRSPLHF. This sequence joins TRBV7-8 and TRBJ1-6; D is uncertain. This CDR3 has 14 amino acids. CDR1 is SGHVS and CDR2 is FQNEAQ in the germline V gene. The V end was cut by 1 base, the J end by 10 bases, with 11 bases between. The complete variable domain, with remaining parts taken from reference TRBV7-8 and TRBJ1-6, reads GAGVSQSPRYKVAKRGQDVALRCDPISGHVSLFWYQQALGQGPEFLTYFQNEAQLDKSGLPSDRFFAERPEGSVSTLKIQRTQQEDSAVYLCASSLGSGRSPLHFGNGTRLTVT.

The J gene is TRBJ2-2, the V gene TRBV5-4; a weak D match, TRBD2 (5 bases). The germline CDR1 and CDR2 sequences are SGHNT and YYREEE (reference sequence). The CDR3 runs to 14 residues. The CDR3 DNA reads as TGTGGCTGGGCGGGCAGTTCGAACACCGGGGAGCTGTTTTTT. The encoded protein is CGWAGSSNTGELFF. Supplemented by reference TRBV5-4 and TRBJ2-2, the full variable domain reads ETGVTQSPTHLIKTRGQQVTLRCSSQSGHNTVSWYQQALGQGPQFIFQYYREEENGRGNFPPRFSGLQFPNYSSELNVNALELDDSALYLCGWAGSSNTGELFFGEGSRLTVL.

This clonotype was detected only once. CDR3 residues: CASSYRGLGVEYF. The CDR3 bases are TGTGCCAGCAGTTACAGGGGGCTAGGGGTGGAGTACTTC. This rearrangement joins TRBV12-3 or TRBV12-4 to TRBJ2-7; 9 nucleotides agree with TRBD1. The CDR3 consists of 13 residues. The junction had 9 bases not matched to a gene; V was cut back by 4 bases and J by 11 bases.

This clonotype was seen more than once but under ten times. The chain couples TRBV6-1 to TRBJ1-5, with TRBD1 as a possible D gene (5 bases). Germline CDR1 reads MNHNS; CDR2 reads SASEGT. The CDR3 has 16 residues. Trimming cost V 0 bases and J 5 bases, with 14 bases left between them. DNA for the CDR3: TGTGCCAGCAGTGAAGCGCTGGTGGGGGGTCATCAGCCCCAGCATTTT. Its translation is CASSEALVGGHQPQHF.

This clonotype was detected many times. The rearrangement links TRBV4-1 to TRBJ2-5; D ambiguous. Germline lookup yields CDR1 MGHRA and CDR2 YSYEKL. V was shortened by 1 base and J by 2 bases, with 8 bases between the two germline ends. This CDR3 spans 14 amino acids. In DNA form, the CDR3 reads TGCGCCAGCAGCCAAGTTGACAATCAAGAGACCCAGTACTTC. It encodes CASSQVDNQETQYF.

This chain uses TRBV12-3 or TRBV12-4 with TRBJ2-1; TRBD2 matches at 9 bases. Trimming at V came to 6 bases and at J to 8 bases, leaving 5 bases not matched to a gene. This CDR3 comprises 13 residues. DNA of the CDR3: TGTGCCAGCAGGCGCGGGGGGGCCCATGAGCAGTTCTTC. Residues: CASRRGGAHEQFF.

The chain links TRBV19 to TRBJ1-2; D is perhaps TRBD1 (5 bases). The CDR3 extends over 15 amino acids. The germline V and J ends were trimmed by 6 bases and 3 bases, with 17 bases remaining between them. The V gene's germline CDR1 is LNHDA and CDR2 SQIVND (reference sequence). The chain's CDR3 is CASRGLGASYYGYTF. Written as DNA, the CDR3 is TGTGCCAGTAGGGGCTTAGGGGCCTCATACTATGGCTACACCTTC.

The chain has TRBV7-2 and TRBJ1-1; 8 bases match TRBD1. Germline V gives CDR1 SGHTA, CDR2 FQGNSA. The V segment lost 7 bases and the J segment 6 bases; nucleotides outside the gene matches: 10. The CDR3 is made up of 14 amino acids. CDR3 nucleotide sequence: TGTGCCAGCACCTCAGGGGGCGGTCATTCTGAAGCTTTCTTT. Translated: CASTSGGGHSEAFF. Full variable domain (missing parts from reference TRBV7-2 and TRBJ1-1): GAGVSQSPSNKVTEKGKDVELRCDPISGHTALYWYRQSLGQGLEFLIYFQGNSAPDKSGLPSDRFSAERTGGSVSTLTIQRTQQEDSAVYLCASTSGGGHSEAFFGQGTRLTVV.

The chain combines TRBV20-1 with TRBJ1-2; no firm D call. V was pared by 4 bases and J by 8 bases, with 20 bases between. CDR3 length: 14 amino acids. CDR1 DFQATT and CDR2 SNEGSKA come from the germline V gene (reference sequence). In nucleotides, the CDR3 is TGCAGTGCTATTTCACGAGGAAACTCGGGAGGCTACACCTTC. This codes for CSAISRGNSGGYTF.